Listed below are T cell receptor beta chains from one sample, sequenced in a study of cytomegalovirus exposure and HLA in healthy donors. Repertoires were generated with immunoSEQ multiplex PCR, while TCRdb's copy carries only in-frame clones and drops some. In the table there are around 150,000 clones, around 78% of which are singletons. Source material: PBMCs. These receptors were collected from a woman in her thirties or forties in good health and CMV-seronegative. The CDR3 runs from the conserved cysteine through the conserved F or W. D genes are given only for firm matches. Where a row states a size, it is once, few, many or the class of an expanded clone; other rows omit it.

DNA	CDR3	size	J	D	V	length
TGTGCCAGCAATCCAGGGGCCGGCTCCTACAATGAGCAGTTCTTC	CASNPGAGSYNEQFF	few	TRBJ2-1	NA	TRBV6-1	15
TGTGCCAGCAGCACTCAGGAGAACACTGAAGCTTTCTTT	CASSTQENTEAFF	few	TRBJ1-1	NA	TRBV7-8	13
TGTGCCAGCAGTGGGTCTAGCGGGACCTACGAGCAGTACTTC	CASSGSSGTYEQYF	NA	TRBJ2-7	TRBD2	TRBV28	14
TGTGCCAGCAGCATCCTAGCGGGGATTTACAATGAGCAGTTCTTC	CASSILAGIYNEQFF	NA	TRBJ2-1	TRBD2	TRBV7-6	15
TGCGCCAGCAGCCAAGATAAGCGACAAGAGACCCAGTACTTC	CASSQDKRQETQYF	NA	TRBJ2-5	NA	TRBV4-1	14
TGCAGCGCAAAAGATACAGGGGGCGTCTACGAGCAGTACTTC	CSAKDTGGVYEQYF	NA	TRBJ2-7	TRBD1	TRBV29-1	14
TGTGCCAGCAGTTTATGGCTAGGTGGCTACACCTTC	CASSLWLGGYTF	NA	TRBJ1-2	NA	TRBV28	12
TGTGCCTGGAGTATCTCCCCCGGCTACAATGAGCAGTTCTTC	CAWSISPGYNEQFF	NA	TRBJ2-1	NA	TRBV30	14
TGTGCTGGCGAGGGACAGGGCTACGAGCAGTACTTC	CAGEGQGYEQYF	NA	TRBJ2-7	TRBD1	TRBV6-1	12
TGTGCCAGCAGCAAGGGGGCTGAGCAGCCCCAGCATTTT	CASSKGAEQPQHF	NA	TRBJ1-5	TRBD1	TRBV6-1	13
TGTGCCAGCAGCCCTAGACTAGCGGGAGACAATGAGCAGTTCTTC	CASSPRLAGDNEQFF	NA	TRBJ2-1	TRBD2	TRBV7-9	15
TGTGCCAGCAAAAAGCGGGAGGGCCCGTACAATGAGCAGTTCTTC	CASKKREGPYNEQFF	NA	TRBJ2-1	TRBD2	TRBV2	15
TGTGCCAGCAGCTTAGGCCGGAGGACAGGGGGCTCTGGGGCCAACGTCCTGACTTTC	CASSLGRRTGGSGANVLTF	NA	TRBJ2-6	TRBD1	TRBV7-8	19
TGTGCCAGCAGCTCCCCTAGCCCTATCGAGCAGTACTTC	CASSSPSPIEQYF	NA	TRBJ2-7	NA	TRBV11-2	13
TGTGCCAGTTCCCCGGGACAGCAAACCTACGAGCAGTACTTC	CASSPGQQTYEQYF	few	TRBJ2-7	TRBD1	TRBV10-3	14
TGCAGCGTTGAAGATCTAGCGGGAGAGACCCAGTACTTC	CSVEDLAGETQYF	NA	TRBJ2-5	TRBD2	TRBV29-1	13
TGCGCCAGCAGCTTGGCTCAGGGGACAGATACGCAGTATTTT	CASSLAQGTDTQYF	NA	TRBJ2-3	NA	TRBV5-1	14
TGTGCCAGTAGTATAGAAACTAGCGGGAGGGGCTTAAATGAGCAGTTCTTC	CASSIETSGRGLNEQFF	NA	TRBJ2-1	TRBD2	TRBV19	17
TGCAGTGCTAGTGACGGGGCGGGAAAGTACTTC	CSASDGAGKYF	NA	TRBJ2-7	NA	TRBV20-1	11
TGTGCCAGTAGTAGCATAACAGGGAAGAAGGATACGCAGTATTTT	CASSSITGKKDTQYF	NA	TRBJ2-3	NA	TRBV19	15
TGTGCCAGCAGCCCTAGTCGGGGCACTGAAGCTTTCTTT	CASSPSRGTEAFF	NA	TRBJ1-1	NA	TRBV11-1	13
TGTGCCAGTAGAGCGGGAGGGGCAGATACGCAGTATTTT	CASRAGGADTQYF	NA	TRBJ2-3	TRBD2	TRBV19	13
TGTGCCAGCTCACCTCTATCGGGAGGGTACGAGCAGTACTTC	CASSPLSGGYEQYF	NA	TRBJ2-7	TRBD2	TRBV18	14
TGTGCCAGCAGCCGAGGGAATCCAACAGATACGCAGTATTTT	CASSRGNPTDTQYF	once	TRBJ2-3	NA	TRBV27	14
TGTGCCAGCACCTCCAGCGGGGGTGGGGCCAACGTCCTGACTTTC	CASTSSGGGANVLTF	NA	TRBJ2-6	TRBD2	TRBV2	15
TGTGCCAGCAGCCCGGCTAAGCGGGAGGGCCCCCCGAGCTCCTACGAGCAGTACTTC	CASSPAKREGPPSSYEQYF	NA	TRBJ2-7	TRBD2	TRBV5-6	19
TGTGCCAGTCTCGAGGGGGGGCACTCATATGGCTACACCTTC	CASLEGGHSYGYTF	NA	TRBJ1-2	NA	TRBV2	14
TGCGCCAGCAGTCCCCGACAGGGGGCAACGTCCTACAATGAGCAGTTCTTC	CASSPRQGATSYNEQFF	NA	TRBJ2-1	TRBD1	TRBV5-1	17
TGTGCCACCAGCAGAGATCAGGGGCGAGGGATTGGCTACACCTTC	CATSRDQGRGIGYTF	once	TRBJ1-2	NA	TRBV15	15
TGTGCCAGCAGTCCGACAGGGGGTTATCAGCCCCAGCATTTT	CASSPTGGYQPQHF	NA	TRBJ1-5	TRBD1	TRBV25-1	14
TGTGCCAGCAGCTTGAGGGCGGCCTCCTACAATGAGCAGTTCTTC	CASSLRAASYNEQFF	NA	TRBJ2-1	NA	TRBV7-9	15
TGTGCCAGCAGTCCGCCCGACAGGCCCCACGAGCAGTACTTC	CASSPPDRPHEQYF	few	TRBJ2-7	NA	TRBV6-5	14
TGTGCCAGCAGGTTAAACATTCCGAACACTGAAGCTTTCTTT	CASRLNIPNTEAFF	once	TRBJ1-1	NA	TRBV27	14
TGTGCCAGCAGCATCCCTATCCGGGGTCCCGAGCAGTACTTC	CASSIPIRGPEQYF	few	TRBJ2-7	NA	TRBV5-6	14
TGTGCCAGCAAGGCTAGCGGGAACTACGGTGAGCAGTTCTTC	CASKASGNYGEQFF	NA	TRBJ2-1	TRBD2	TRBV7-3	14
TGCAGTGTTCGTTCGAACACTGAAGCTTTCTTT	CSVRSNTEAFF	NA	TRBJ1-1	NA	TRBV20-1	11
TGTGCCAGCAGCCCAGTCGATACGCAGTATTTT	CASSPVDTQYF	NA	TRBJ2-3	NA	TRBV11-2	11
TGTGCCTGGAGCTCCGGGACAGGGTACGAAAAACTGTTTTTT	CAWSSGTGYEKLFF	NA	TRBJ1-4	TRBD1	TRBV30	14
TGTGCCAGCAGTTACCGGACAGGGGAGAGGGAGCTGTTTTTT	CASSYRTGERELFF	NA	TRBJ2-2	TRBD1	TRBV6-5	14
TGTGCCAGCAGTCCGCGACAGATTCAGCCCCAGCATTTT	CASSPRQIQPQHF	NA	TRBJ1-5	NA	TRBV28	13
TGTGCCAGCAGCTTATCCCGTCCCGCGGGCACGCAGTATTTT	CASSLSRPAGTQYF	NA	TRBJ2-3	NA	TRBV7-2	14
TGTGCCAGCAGCCCGGACAGGGGGCTTGAAAAACTGTTTTTT	CASSPDRGLEKLFF	NA	TRBJ1-4	TRBD1	TRBV7-9	14
TGTGCCTGGTGTTTTACAGGGCCTGGAAACACCATATATTTT	CAWCFTGPGNTIYF	NA	TRBJ1-3	NA	TRBV30	14
TGTGCCAGCAGCCCGGCGGGCGGGGACTATGGCTACACCTTC	CASSPAGGDYGYTF	NA	TRBJ1-2	NA	TRBV27	14
TGTGCCAGCAGCAGACAGGGGGAGGTGGGTGGCTACACCTTC	CASSRQGEVGGYTF	NA	TRBJ1-2	TRBD1	TRBV2	14
TGTGCCAGCAGCTCGACTCGACAGCCGAACACTGAAGCTTTCTTT	CASSSTRQPNTEAFF	NA	TRBJ1-1	NA	TRBV5-5	15
TGTGCCAGCACCTCGAGAGTTACTGGAAACACCATATATTTT	CASTSRVTGNTIYF	NA	TRBJ1-3	NA	TRBV6-5	14
TGTGCCAGCTCACGCGAAACTAGCGGGATTTCCTACGAGCAGTACTTC	CASSRETSGISYEQYF	NA	TRBJ2-7	TRBD2	TRBV18	16
TGTGCCAGCAGGCCTGGACAGGGAGGCTATGGCTACACCTTC	CASRPGQGGYGYTF	NA	TRBJ1-2	TRBD1	TRBV28	14
TGTGCCAGCAGTTACCCCGCTAGCGGGAGAAATGAGCAGTTCTTC	CASSYPASGRNEQFF	NA	TRBJ2-1	TRBD2	TRBV6-5	15
TGCGCCATTAACCGGGTAGGGGGCAATCAGCCCCAGCATTTT	CAINRVGGNQPQHF	NA	TRBJ1-5	NA	TRBV4-1	14
TGTGCCAGCAGTTTTAACCGGGGGACTAATGAAAAACTGTTTTTT	CASSFNRGTNEKLFF	NA	TRBJ1-4	NA	TRBV28	15
TGTGCCAGCAGCTTGGACGTCAGGGGGCGCGATGACTATGGCTACACCTTC	CASSLDVRGRDDYGYTF	once	TRBJ1-2	TRBD1	TRBV5-4	17
TGTGCCAGCAGCTTAGAGCCAGGGAAATTGAAGACCCAGTACTTC	CASSLEPGKLKTQYF	NA	TRBJ2-5	NA	TRBV11-2	15
TGTGCCAGCAGTTCCGGGAGGACTGGGGCCAACGTCCTGACTTTC	CASSSGRTGANVLTF	NA	TRBJ2-6	TRBD2	TRBV6-5	15
TGTGCCAGCAGTTATAGCGGGAGGGCTCGGGGCTACGAGCAGTACTTC	CASSYSGRARGYEQYF	NA	TRBJ2-7	TRBD2	TRBV6-5	16